Detailed here is one T cell receptor (beta chain). No antigen is known for it. Some clones are missing from TCRdb's copy, which holds only in-frame ones; the method was immunoSEQ multiplex PCR. This repertoire shows some 260,000 clones, 90% found once; its top ten account for under 4%. The entry originates in a study of cytomegalovirus exposure and HLA in healthy donors. Study as a whole: The 100 to 150 validation repertoires and the approximately 630 first-cohort repertoires shared a platform, a later analysis reported.

This CDR3 region has 13 residues. Germline CDR1 reads SGDLS; CDR2 reads YYNGEE. V lost 2 bases and J lost 7, with 10 bases in between. Findings and caveats of the study: Cytomegalovirus-associated status was assigned to some 180 TCR beta chains. A few chains tied to CMV proved CMV antigen-specific in vitro.

Sample: PBMCs. The sequence derives from a woman between 25 and 40 years old in good health and CMV-seronegative. The rearrangement uses TRBV9 and TRBJ2-1, with D unclear. The CDR3 reads CASSVVGSNEQFF. The CDR3 coding sequence is TGTGCCAGCAGCGTGGTAGGGTCGAATGAGCAGTTCTTC. The whole variable domain, remainder taken from reference TRBV9 and TRBJ2-1, is DSGVTQTPKHLITATGQRVTLRCSPRSGDLSVYWYQQSLDQGLQFLIQYYNGEERAKGNILERFSAQQFPDLHSELNLSSLELGDSALYFCASSVVGSNEQFFGPGTRLTVL.